This entry features one T cell receptor (beta chain) sequence. Germline CDR1 is SGDLS and CDR2 is YYNGEE. The ends were cut back, 4 bases at V and 1 base at J, with 14 bases in the middle. This CDR3 contains 16 residues. This entry belongs to a study of blood T cell repertoires in COVID-19. Some clones are missing from TCRdb's copy, which holds only in-frame ones; the method was immunoSEQ multiplex PCR. The sample includes a few hundred thousand clones, roughly 88% seen only once; the top ten take 1.4%. The sequenced sample consisted of peripheral blood. The sequence came from a woman aged 40 to 49 who had recovered from COVID-19. This chain joins TRBV9 and TRBJ2-2; D gene ambiguous. CDR3 protein: CASSPHSAGNTGELFF. The CDR3, as DNA: TGTGCCAGCAGCCCCCACTCGGCAGGGAACACCGGGGAGCTGTTTTTT.